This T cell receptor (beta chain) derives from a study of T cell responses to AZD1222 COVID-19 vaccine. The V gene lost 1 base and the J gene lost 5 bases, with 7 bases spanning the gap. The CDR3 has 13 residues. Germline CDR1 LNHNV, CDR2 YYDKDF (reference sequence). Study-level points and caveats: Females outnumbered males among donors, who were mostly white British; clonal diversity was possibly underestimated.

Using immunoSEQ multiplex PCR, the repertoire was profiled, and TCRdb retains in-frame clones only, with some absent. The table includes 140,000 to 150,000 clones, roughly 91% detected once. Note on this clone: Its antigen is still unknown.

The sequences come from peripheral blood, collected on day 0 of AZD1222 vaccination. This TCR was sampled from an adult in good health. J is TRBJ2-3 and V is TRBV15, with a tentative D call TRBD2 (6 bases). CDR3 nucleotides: TGTGCCACCAGCAGAGTGGGGGGAGATACGCAGTATTTT. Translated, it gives CATSRVGGDTQYF. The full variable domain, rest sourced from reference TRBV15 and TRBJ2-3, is DAMVIQNPRYQVTQFGKPVTLSCSQTLNHNVMYWYQQKSSQAPKLLFHYYDKDFNNEADTPDNFQSRRPNTSFCFLDIRSPGLGDTAMYLCATSRVGGDTQYFGPGTRLTVL.